This T cell receptor beta chain was sequenced for a study of blood T cells in healthy people across ages (dated by TCRdb to the mid-2010s). In the study overall: In model experiments, template switching captured roughly one uniquely barcoded TCR beta cDNA molecule for every two T cells. Age-related changes in TCR beta repertoire diversity were measured in the study by deep sequencing normalized with unique cDNA molecular identifiers. The donors were divided into four age groups: young (average around 17 years), middle-aged (about 39), aged (under 70) and long-lived (about 90). Two additional independent replicas of 1 million unique cDNA reads from the same blood draw were analyzed for two donors (one aged 18 to 30 and one aged 80 or older).

This clonotype has a handful of counts. Its binding antigen is unknown. The record has no base qualities; no much larger clone is one base away. Libraries were constructed by 5' RACE. The data were produced on an Illumina HiSeq 2500. The second PCR ran for about 6 to 12 cycles and used a J-beta primer mix along with a sample-barcoded 5' primer. A template-switch 5' adaptor carrying 12 random nucleotides introduced a unique molecular identifier onto each TCR beta cDNA molecule. At least 2.5 million CDR3-containing paired-end reads were obtained from each sample. First-strand cDNA synthesis was performed from all RNA using the Mint cDNA synthesis kit, with priming by a TRBC-specific oligonucleotide. Following uracil-DNA glycosylase treatment, all cDNA underwent a first 18-cycle PCR with the universal primers M1SS and BC2_uni_R. The study's processing was this. For normalization, 1 million high-quality reads, each with a distinct molecular identifier, were randomly selected from each sample. Reads with shared molecular identifiers were discarded instead of being binned into consensus sequences. MiTCR, set to a Q25 quality threshold and the strictest error-elimination algorithm, was used for CDR3 identification, clonotype clustering and error correction. A nonparametric unseen species model with Euler transformation was used to estimate a lower bound on total TCR beta diversity. In TCRdb, the public reads were trimmed at Q25 with fastp and aligned with MiXCR, with productive beta chains retained. Each entry is one CDR3 protein sequence, shown with its most common DNA and genes. For this entry, the V and J calls and clone size follow TCRdb and not the study's own pipeline. A total of roughly 1 million distinct CDR3 sequences appear in this sample, under 30% of them only once. The ten most abundant clones make up around 0.75% of the sample.

Systemically healthy Caucasian individuals from Russia, roughly 40 in total and aged about 6 to 90 years, were included as donors. Roughly 11 milliliters of peripheral blood were drawn from each donor into EDTA-treated Vacutainer tubes. PBMCs were isolated by Ficoll-Paque density-gradient centrifugation, with at least 6 million obtained per sample. Trizol reagent was used to extract total RNA from PBMCs, with at least 5.5 micrograms per sample. The percentages of naive CD45RAhigh/CD27high T cells were determined by flow cytometry on a PBMC aliquot from every donor. Spanning cysteine to phenylalanine, the CDR3 consists of 15 amino acids. The sequence is cut down to CDR3 DNA, 45 bases in frame from base 1. The CDR1 and CDR2 encoded by the germline V gene are SGHRS and YFSETQ. What the work shows at the level of the full study, not this receptor alone: Compared with the aged group, the long-lived group had more naive CD4+ T cells, fewer expanded clones and increased TCR diversity, suggesting age selection. Estimates of total diversity based on one million sequenced T cells were regarded as lower bounds and as underestimates. As age increased, observed TCR beta diversity per million T cells dropped in a roughly linear way, and a significant reduction was already evident by age about 36. Because profiling used bulk unsorted PBMCs, naive and antigen-experienced compartments could not be compared conclusively. Because donor CMV infection status was unknown, age-related changes in expanded clonotypes were potentially confounded. A strong correlation was found between observed TCR beta diversity and the percentage of naive T cells measured by flow cytometry.

Another study also made use of these data, one on T cells of mothers and their children. As the second publication notes: Donors were nine systemically healthy Caucasian individuals: three mothers and their six children. cDNA synthesis consumed the entire amount of extracted RNA, loaded at around 1.5 ug RNA in each 15 ul reaction. Sample barcodes and 2-4 random nucleotides were added via the M1S primer in the second PCR. Over 8 million TCR beta CDR3 reads came from each mother, compared with approximately 2.8 million reads from each child. In both related and unrelated pairs, thymic selection shapes the output of TCR recombination in a similar way, with inherited differences having only a minor effect. Normalized repertoire overlap was always found to be slightly, but never significantly, higher in related mother-child pairs than in unrelated mother-child pairs. Persistent microchimeric T cell clones were not detected, at a sensitivity of 85 to 100 clones per million clonotypes. To look for features that set related mother-child pairs apart from unrelated individuals, the researchers ran deep NGS to compare the TCR beta repertoires of mothers and children. On average, the children were approximately 11 +/- 4 years old, while the mothers were about 40 +/- 4 years old. After adapter ligation was performed with NEBNext reagents, the libraries were sequenced on an Illumina HiSeq 2000 with 100+100 nt paired-end reads. To prevent cross-contamination, the mother and child libraries were prepared one month apart and sequenced in separate runs. Each donor had between about 500,000 and 2,300,000 distinct TCR beta clonotypes identified. Naive TCR beta clonotypes were estimated from low-frequency clonotypes matched to each donor's FACS-determined naive share, without sorting.

The sequencing input was blood. This receptor was taken from a girl aged 2-10 years in good health. The chain couples TRBV5-1 to TRBJ2-5; no D gene is confidently identified. The J call may be mistaken, given a closer DNA end match to TRBJ2-1. The DNA sequence is as follows: TGCGCCAGCAGCTCATTCAGACCAAGTGAAAATGAGCAGTTCTTC. Translated, it gives CASSSFRPSENEQFF.